This TCR beta chain was sequenced during a study of blood T cell repertoires in COVID-19. The table came from immunoSEQ multiplex PCR; TCRdb's copy has only in-frame clones and leaves some out. The table includes 330,000 or so clones, around 90% detected once. The CDR3 sequence is 14 residues long. Germline CDR1 MDHEN, CDR2 SYDVKM. V lost 6 bases and J lost 4; bases outside the gene matches: 6. The sample taken for sequencing was PBMCs or T cells enriched from blood (not recorded which). This clonotype originated in a man younger than 40 who had recovered from COVID-19. The rearrangement joins TRBV28 to TRBJ1-2; 9 bases are shared with TRBD1. The CDR3 is CASRGQGSLYGYTF. The DNA of the CDR3 is TGTGCCAGCAGGGGACAGGGATCCCTCTATGGCTACACCTTC.